One and the same sample provided the 13 T cell receptor beta chains below, sequenced in a study of blood T cell repertoires in COVID-19. The assay was immunoSEQ multiplex PCR, and TCRdb's table has in-frame clones only and misses some. The sample consists of 95,000 to 110,000 clones, 70% to 90% of them appearing once. The sample comprised peripheral blood. Every receptor here comes from a man in his forties or fifties in a cohort sampled during active COVID-19.

The V and J genes are TRBV14 and TRBJ2-1, with 8 bases that match TRBD2. Germline values: CDR1 SGHDN, CDR2 FVKESK. V lost 0 bases and J lost 5; bases outside the gene matches: 12. The CDR3 length is 18 residues. In nucleotides, the CDR3 is TGTGCCAGCAGCCAAGATCTATCTGGGACTAGAACCCACAATGAGCAGTTCTTC. Residues: CASSQDLSGTRTHNEQFF.

The rearrangement joins TRBV3-1 (or the pseudogene TRBV3-2) to TRBJ2-6; maybe TRBD2 (5 bases). The germline CDR1 and CDR2 sequences are LGHDT and YNNKEL (reference sequence). V was cut by 5 bases and J by 0 bases, with 5 bases left in between. The CDR3 has 14 amino acids. CDR3 sequence: CASSEGSGANVLTF. As DNA, the CDR3 is TGTGCCAGCAGCGAGGGCTCTGGGGCCAACGTCCTGACTTTC.

This chain links TRBV7-6 with TRBJ2-5, with 11 bases lining up with TRBD2. The germline gives CDR1 SGHVS, CDR2 FNYEAQ. V was pared by 1 base and J by 5 bases, with 12 bases of the junction left unmatched. This CDR3 region has 18 residues. The CDR3 sequence: CASSLVMRSSGGSETQYF. CDR3 DNA: TGTGCCAGCAGCTTAGTTATGAGGTCTAGCGGGGGGTCGGAGACCCAGTACTTC. Based on the CDR3 plus reference TRBV7-6 and TRBJ2-5, the full variable domain is GAGVSQSPRYKVTKRGQDVALRCDPISGHVSLYWYRQALGQGPEFLTYFNYEAQQDKSGLPNDRFSAERPEGSISTLTIQRTEQRDSAMYRCASSLVMRSSGGSETQYFGPGTRLLVL.

CDR3 nucleotide sequence: TGCGCCAGCAGCTTATCCGGGACAGGGACCACTGAAGCTTTCTTT. Encoded protein: CASSLSGTGTTEAFF. The chain carries TRBV5-1 and TRBJ1-1, with 9 bases identical to TRBD1. Germline CDR1 SGHRS, CDR2 YFSETQ. V trimming: 2 bases; J trimming: 4 bases; junction bases outside the gene matches: 6. This CDR3 is built from 15 residues.

The rearrangement joins TRBV19 to TRBJ1-1; TRBD1 might be the D (5 bases). CDR3 size: 14 residues. Germline V lookup: CDR1 LNHDA, CDR2 SQIVND (reference sequence). Trimming stripped 2 bases from V and 5 bases from J, with 12 bases between. Here the CDR3 DNA reads TGTGCCAGTAGTATAAATGGGGCAGGAACTGAAGCTTTCTTT. Its protein product is CASSINGAGTEAFF.

This chain uses TRBV9 with TRBJ1-2, with D tentatively TRBD1 (5 bases). Germline values: CDR1 SGDLS, CDR2 YYNGEE. V lost 0 bases and J 3 bases, leaving 24 bases between the germline ends. The CDR3 is made up of 19 amino acids. The CDR3 here is CASSVGEVDPGLSDYGYTF. CDR3 coding DNA: TGTGCCAGCAGCGTAGGGGAGGTAGACCCGGGGCTAAGCGACTATGGCTACACCTTC.

The chain recombines TRBV6-5 with TRBJ2-3; D might be TRBD2 (6 bases). CDR3 length: 14 amino acids. CDR1 and CDR2 (germline): MNHEY, SVGAGI. The V gene lost 2 bases and the J gene lost 5 bases, with 11 bases spanning the gap. As DNA, the CDR3 is TGTGCCAGCAGTTACGCTTCGGGGGAAGATACGCAGTATTTT. Protein sequence: CASSYASGEDTQYF.

The chain carries TRBV11-2 and TRBJ1-2, with 7 bases aligning to TRBD1. Per germline, CDR1 SGHAT and CDR2 FQNNGV. The CDR3 is made up of 15 amino acids. Germline trimming cut 1 base from V and 4 bases from J; bases unmatched to any gene: 6. CDR3 sequence reads: CASSLVPGGSYGYTF. DNA for the CDR3: TGTGCCAGCAGCTTAGTTCCAGGGGGAAGCTATGGCTACACCTTC.

V gene TRBV4-2 combines with J gene TRBJ1-2, with D maybe TRBD1 (6 bases). Trimming cost V 0 bases and J 8 bases, with 10 bases left between them. This CDR3 is 13 amino acids long. The germline V gene has CDR1 LGHNA and CDR2 YNFKEQ. CDR3 sequence (DNA): TGTGCCAGCAGCCAAGAGGGGGCAGAGGGCTACACCTTC. This gives the protein CASSQEGAEGYTF.

CDR3 amino acids: CASSLEPDYGYTF. DNA of the CDR3: TGTGCCAGCAGTTTAGAGCCGGACTATGGCTACACCTTC. The chain has TRBV12-3 or TRBV12-4 and TRBJ1-2, with D unclear. The CDR3 has 13 residues. Trimming cost V 1 base and J 3 bases, with 6 bases left between them.

The rearrangement joins TRBV5-4 to TRBJ2-3; the D gene is possibly TRBD1 (6 bases). The CDR3 is 13 amino acids. Trimming shortened V by 3 bases and J by 5 bases, and 10 bases separated the two germline ends. Per germline, CDR1 SGHNT and CDR2 YYREEE (reference sequence). The CDR3 here is CASSSRGVDTQYF. CDR3 nucleotide sequence: TGTGCCAGCAGCTCCAGGGGCGTAGATACGCAGTATTTT.

The rearrangement links TRBV15 to TRBJ2-1; the D gene is possibly TRBD1 (6 bases). The V gene lost 7 bases and the J gene lost 2 bases, with 15 bases spanning the gap. Germline V CDR1 and CDR2: LNHNV, YYDKDF (reference sequence). This CDR3 contains 15 residues. The chain's CDR3 is CATTSQGGTYNEQFF. The CDR3 DNA reads as TGTGCCACCACTTCACAGGGTGGCACCTACAATGAGCAGTTCTTC. Variable domain in full (rest from reference TRBV15 and TRBJ2-1): DAMVIQNPRYQVTQFGKPVTLSCSQTLNHNVMYWYQQKSSQAPKLLFHYYDKDFNNEADTPDNFQSRRPNTSFCFLDIRSPGLGDTAMYLCATTSQGGTYNEQFFGPGTRLTVL.

The chain employs TRBV6-5 and TRBJ2-3; tentative D call: TRBD2 (5 bases). Trimming took off 4 bases at V and 6 bases at J, with 14 bases between the two ends. CDR1 and CDR2 from the germline V gene are MNHEY and SVGAGI. The CDR3 spans 14 residues. For the CDR3, the DNA is TGTGCCAGCAGTTTAGACGGGGTCTCGGATACGCAGTATTTT. Its protein is CASSLDGVSDTQYF.